This entry lists 3 T cell receptor beta chains sequenced from one sample in a study of shared T cell receptors in the human thymus. This table comes from immunoSEQ multiplex PCR, and its TCRdb copy is limited to in-frame clones, with some not included. Of approximately 760,000 clones in the sample, 70% to 90% were seen once. These same data were also listed under a study on human thymus T cells.

The sequenced sample consisted of thymocytes. These receptors were collected from a girl in the first two years of life with a congenital heart defect.

A few counts support this clone. This chain joins TRBV5-1 and TRBJ2-7, with D tentatively TRBD1 (6 bases). CDR1 SGHRS and CDR2 YFSETQ come from the germline V gene. The V gene lost 0 bases and the J gene lost 2 bases, with 15 bases spanning the gap. CDR3 length: 16 residues. DNA of the CDR3: TGCGCCAGCAGCTTGGGTCTTCAAGGGGGTACCTACGAGCAGTACTTC. It translates to CASSLGLQGGTYEQYF.

The chain links TRBV25-1 to TRBJ1-6; maybe TRBD1 (6 bases). CDR3 size: 18 residues. Trimming shortened V by 3 bases and J by 0 bases, and 15 bases separated the two germline ends. Germline V CDR1 and CDR2: MGHDK, SYGVNS. This CDR3 reads CASSESGAPGSYNSPLHF. The DNA of the CDR3 is TGTGCCAGCAGTGAGTCAGGGGCCCCGGGCTCCTATAATTCACCCCTCCACTTT.

The chain is built from TRBV10-2 and TRBJ1-1, with D tentatively TRBD1 (6 bases). The CDR3 is 19 amino acids. V gave up 2 bases and J gave up 0 bases, with 22 bases separating them. CDR1 WSHSY and CDR2 SAAADI come from the germline V gene. The CDR3 nucleotides are TGCGCCAGCAGTGAGACACGGAAGCCAGGACAGCTCTTGAACACTGAAGCTTTCTTT. This sequence encodes CASSETRKPGQLLNTEAFF.